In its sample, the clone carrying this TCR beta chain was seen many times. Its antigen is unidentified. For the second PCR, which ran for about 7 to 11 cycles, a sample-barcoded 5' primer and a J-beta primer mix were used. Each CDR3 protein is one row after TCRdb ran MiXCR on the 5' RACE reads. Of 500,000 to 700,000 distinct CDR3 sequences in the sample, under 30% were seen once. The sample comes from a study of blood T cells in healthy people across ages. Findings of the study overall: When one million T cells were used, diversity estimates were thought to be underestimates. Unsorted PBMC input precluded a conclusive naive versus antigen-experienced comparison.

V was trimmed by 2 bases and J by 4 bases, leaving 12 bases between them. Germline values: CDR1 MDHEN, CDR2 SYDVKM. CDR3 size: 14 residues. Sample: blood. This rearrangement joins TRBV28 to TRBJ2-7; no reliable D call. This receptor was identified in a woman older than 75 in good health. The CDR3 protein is CASSLTRRNYEQYF. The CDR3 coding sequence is TGTGCCAGCAGTTTAACGCGGCGGAATTACGAGCAGTACTTC.